The clone carrying this T cell receptor beta chain turned up a few times. Its specificity is unknown. Assay: immunoSEQ multiplex PCR; the TCRdb copy retains only in-frame clones and omits some. The sample comprises tens of thousands of clones, more than 70% of which are singletons, and approximately 10% rests with the top ten. Trimming took off 1 base at V and 4 bases at J, with 10 bases between the two ends. From germline, CDR1 is SGHTA and CDR2 FQGNSA. This CDR3 comprises 14 residues. This entry belongs to a study of lymphopenia after photon versus proton radiotherapy. Study outcomes and limitations: Proton therapy kept repertoires fairly stable, unlike photons, which gained effector/memory cells. Better survival with proton therapy was suggested as possible, not demonstrated.

This specimen was peripheral blood, taken from a patient treated with proton-based radiotherapy. This sequence was found in a woman in her 70s with pancreatic cancer. Some clones in this sample may be carry-over from other donors' samples. The chain links TRBV7-2 to TRBJ1-1; weak D call: TRBD1 (5 bases). The CDR3 coding sequence is TGTGCCAGCAGCTTAGTGGCAGGGAGCACTGAAGCTTTCTTT. The encoded protein is CASSLVAGSTEAFF.